A selection of T cell receptor beta chains follows, all from one sample in a study of human T cells and chemical hapten exposure. TCRdb reprocessed the RACE reads with MiXCR, giving one entry per CDR3 protein. The repertoire has tens of thousands of distinct CDR3 sequences, around 10% of them found once; the top ten carry roughly 1.5%. Sequences were derived from whole blood, sampled in connection with sensitization to the hapten diphenylcyclopropenone (DPC). These TCRs come from a woman in her fifties or sixties with alopecia areata. Some clones in this sample may be carry-over from other donors' samples. The CDR3 runs from the conserved cysteine through the conserved F or W. A D gene is named only where the DNA matches it firmly. A row's size may be missing; if present it is once, few, many or a size class.

v_gene	d_gene	abundance	len	j_gene	CDR3nt	CDR3aa
TRBV6-5	-	many	17	TRBJ1-2	TGTGCCAGCAGTTACTCGACAGGTCTGGGGGCCTCTTATGGCTACACCTTC	CASSYSTGLGASYGYTF
TRBV20-1	-	few	13	TRBJ2-7	TGCAGTGCCGTCGGGACACAGACCTACGAGCAGTACTTC	CSAVGTQTYEQYF
TRBV28	TRBD1	few	14	TRBJ2-1	TGTGCCAGCAGTCGGGACAGGGCTTCCAATGAGCAGTTCTTC	CASSRDRASNEQFF
TRBV12-3/TRBV12-4	-	many	13	TRBJ2-2	TGTGCCAGCAGTTTCGAGGGGGCCGGGGAGCTGTTTTTT	CASSFEGAGELFF
TRBV21-1	-	few	14	TRBJ1-5	TGTGCCAGCAGCACCAGACTGTCCAATCAGCCCCAGCATTTT	CASSTRLSNQPQHF
TRBV20-1	TRBD1	many	17	TRBJ2-3	TGCAGTGCAACCTCACGGGACAGGGGGCCCCCCATGGATACGCAGTATTTT	CSATSRDRGPPMDTQYF
TRBV2	-	few	15	TRBJ1-6	TGTGCCAGCGGCTCTTTCGGCCGAACTAATTCACCCCTCCACTTT	CASGSFGRTNSPLHF
TRBV6-2/TRBV6-3	TRBD1	many	14	TRBJ1-6	TGTGCCGCGGGGGACAGACCCTATAATTCACCCCTCCACTTT	CAAGDRPYNSPLHF
TRBV7-9	TRBD2	-	15	TRBJ2-3	TGTGCCAGCAGCTTAGTGGGAGCGGGGACAGATACGCAGTATTTT	CASSLVGAGTDTQYF
TRBV25-1	TRBD1	many	14	TRBJ2-2	TGTGCCAGCCAAAGGACAGGGCAGTCGGGGCAGCTGTTTTTT	CASQRTGQSGQLFF
TRBV6-2/TRBV6-3	-	-	16	TRBJ1-1	TGTGCCAGCAGTTACGGTTCTTGGGATATGAACACTGAAGCTTTCTTT	CASSYGSWDMNTEAFF
TRBV19	TRBD2	many	14	TRBJ2-7	TGTGCCACCTCTAAAGGCGGGGGGCTAGACGAGCAGTACTTC	CATSKGGGLDEQYF
TRBV20-1	-	few	15	TRBJ2-1	TGCAGTGCTAGAGATTGGGCTAGCTCCTACAATGAGCAGTTCTTC	CSARDWASSYNEQFF
TRBV5-6	-	-	15	TRBJ2-4	TGTGCCAGCAGCTTGTACGCCGCTCCCAAAAACATTCAGTACTTC	CASSLYAAPKNIQYF
TRBV6-4	TRBD1	many	13	TRBJ1-1	TGTGCCAGCAGTGGACAGGGGCCAACTGAAGCTTTCTTT	CASSGQGPTEAFF
TRBV29-1	-	-	13	TRBJ1-6	TGCAGCGTTGGTGAGGGCACTAATTCACCCCTCCACTTT	CSVGEGTNSPLHF
TRBV5-1	-	few	16	TRBJ2-3	TGCGCCAGCAGCTTGGGATCAGCTAGCTTGACAGATACGCAGTATTTT	CASSLGSASLTDTQYF